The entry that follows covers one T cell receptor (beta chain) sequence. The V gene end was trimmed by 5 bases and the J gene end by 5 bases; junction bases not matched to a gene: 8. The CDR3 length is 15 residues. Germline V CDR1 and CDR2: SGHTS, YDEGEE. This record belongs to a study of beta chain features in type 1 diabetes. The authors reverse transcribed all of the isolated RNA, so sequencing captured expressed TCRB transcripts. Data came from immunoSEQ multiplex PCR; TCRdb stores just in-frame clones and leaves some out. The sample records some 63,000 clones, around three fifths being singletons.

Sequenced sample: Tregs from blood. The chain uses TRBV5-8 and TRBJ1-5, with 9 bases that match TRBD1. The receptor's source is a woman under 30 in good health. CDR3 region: CASSSGTGSDQPQHF. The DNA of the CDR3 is TGTGCCAGCAGTTCCGGGACAGGGAGCGATCAGCCCCAGCATTTT. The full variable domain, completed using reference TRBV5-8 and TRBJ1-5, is EAGVTQSPTHLIKTRGQQATLRCSPISGHTSVYWYQQALGLGLQFLLWYDEGEERNRGNFPPRFSGRQFPNYSSELNVNALELEDSALYLCASSSGTGSDQPQHFGDGTRLSIL.